This TCR beta chain was identified in a study of T cells in Graves' hyperthyroidism and ophthalmopathy. Patients with uncontrolled infections, other autoimmune diseases, pregnancy or lactation were excluded. Thyroid ultrasound, orbital computed tomography, clinical symptoms, and serum thyroxine and TRAb underpinned diagnoses. There were TCR beta CDR3 regions amplified from RNA transcripts. A first-round RT-PCR of the TCR CDR3 used the HTBI primer set. One entry per CDR3 protein, called by TCRdb with MiXCR from the multiplex PCR reads. The table has 480,000 or so distinct CDR3 sequences, 46% seen once. The CDR3 is made up of 14 amino acids. Germline trimming cut 6 bases from V and 6 bases from J; bases unmatched to any gene: 3. Regarding this clonotype: Its antigen is still unknown.

General study findings and limits: The model's output predicted ophthalmopathy at a median of around 6.9 months prior to onset. The blood repertoire included most of the expanded thyroid clonotypes above 0.001.

The TCR originated in an adult woman with Graves' disease, either hyperthyroidism or ophthalmopathy (not recorded which). Sequences were obtained from peripheral blood or thyroid tissue (not recorded which). This rearrangement joins TRBV12-3 or TRBV12-4 to TRBJ1-6, with 9 bases fitting TRBD1. This chain's CDR3 is CASSDRGSNSPLHF. The DNA for the CDR3 is TGTGCCAGCAGCGACAGGGGGTCTAATTCACCCCTCCACTTT.